This TCR beta chain was recovered during a study of shared clonotypes between healthy human individuals. Only CD45RO-negative cells positively selected for CCR7 counted as naive CD8 cells, so terminally differentiated effector memory CD45RA+ cells were excluded. Trimming left V 0 bases short and J 10 bases short, with 10 bases between. The CDR3 contains 13 residues. Germline V gene data show CDR1 as MNHNY and CDR2 as SVGAGI (reference sequence). Profiling relied on immunoSEQ multiplex PCR, and the TCRdb table lists in-frame clones only, not all of them. There are approximately 1.9 million clones in the sample; around 95% occur only once, and around 1.7% lies in the top ten.

The chain recombines TRBV6-6 with TRBJ2-1; D call uncertain. The sequenced sample was naive CD8+ T cells from PBMCs. The source is a man aged 18 to 35 in good health. Some clones in this sample may be carry-over from other donors' samples. The CDR3 reads CASSYSLQVEQFF. CDR3 DNA: TGTGCCAGCAGTTACTCCCTGCAGGTGGAGCAGTTCTTC.